Given below is one T cell receptor beta chain in context. This sample was taken from a study of control samples from healthy donors and cancer patients. Trimming shortened V by 0 bases and J by 6 bases, and 17 bases separated the two germline ends. This CDR3 region has 16 residues. The V gene's germline CDR1 is MGHRA and CDR2 YSYEKL. Clones were read by immunoSEQ multiplex PCR, and TCRdb kept only the in-frame ones, dropping some. There are 78,000 or so clones in the sample; over 75% occur only once, and around 3.8% lies in the top ten. The sequence was obtained from a woman aged 50 to 60 in good health. Sequenced material: blood. The chain uses TRBV4-1 and TRBJ2-5; D might be TRBD1 (5 bases). The CDR3, as DNA: TGCGCCAGCAGCCAAGATATAGGGGCAGGTGGACAGACCCAGTACTTC. It specifies CASSQDIGAGGQTQYF.